The clone carrying this TCR beta chain has only a few counts. Antigen: not known. Study processing details: A productive frequency of 2.59 x 10-5 was the lowest detectable. Clones were sequenced by immunoSEQ multiplex PCR, and TCRdb holds only the in-frame ones, with some missing. Clone size and the V and J calls come from that table; the DNA yielded D and trimming. The sample contains approximately 32,000 clones, roughly 71% of which appear only once. This entry comes from a study of STAT5B mutations in CD4+ large granular lymphocyte leukemia. Study-wide results and limits: The CD4+ versus CD8+ T-LGLL clonality difference may reflect limited sample size.

V lost 5 bases and J 7 bases, leaving 15 bases between the germline ends. The CDR3 sequence is 14 residues long. The germline gives CDR1 MDHEN, CDR2 SYDVKM. Control samples were healthy donors' buffy coats. The rearrangement uses TRBV28 and TRBJ1-5; the D is unclear. What was sequenced was CD4+ T cells from blood buffy coats. The receptor comes from a human donor in good health. The CDR3: CASSGWANGQPQHF. The CDR3 DNA is TGTGCCAGCAGTGGATGGGCGAATGGGCAGCCCCAGCATTTT.